This T cell receptor beta chain was sequenced during a study of T cell responses to AZD1222 COVID-19 vaccine. Study summary: Whether given at about 4 or about 12 weeks, second doses were pooled.

The germline V gene has CDR1 MNHEY and CDR2 SMNVEV (reference sequence). The CDR3 contains 18 residues. Trimming took 5 bases from V and 2 from J, leaving 25 bases between them. Regarding the study as a whole: The study reported that nearly half of spike-specific TCRs target unmutated variant regions. Recipients of two AZD1222 doses showed rising Spike-specific TCR breadth and depth.

This clone came up once. Its target is unknown. Repertoires were generated with immunoSEQ multiplex PCR, while TCRdb's copy carries only in-frame clones and drops some. The sample shows 150,000 or so clones, 92% of them seen only once. The sample was peripheral blood, taken on day 0 of AZD1222 vaccination. The chain couples TRBV27 to TRBJ2-7; possible D gene TRBD2, 5 bases. The clonotype was recovered from an adult in good health. The CDR3 loop is CASSNLKQIARRAYEQYF. CDR3 bases: TGTGCCAGCAGTAACCTCAAACAAATAGCGAGACGCGCCTACGAGCAGTACTTC.